The present entry profiles one T cell receptor (beta chain) with its context. Assay used: immunoSEQ multiplex PCR; TCRdb lists only in-frame clones, some missing. The sample lists nearly 90,000 clones; 85% to 95% were seen once. These data originate in a study of technical replicates of blood from a handful of donors. The CDR3 is 11 amino acids. V lost 1 base and J 8 bases, leaving 5 bases between the germline ends. Germline lookup yields CDR1 SGHAT and CDR2 FQNNGV. The chain uses TRBV11-2 and TRBJ1-1; D ambiguous. The receptor was isolated from a human donor in good health. The sample consisted of T cells isolated from PBMCs. The CDR3 DNA reads TGTGCCAGCAGCTTAGGCAGGGAAGCTTTCTTT. Its translation is CASSLGREAFF.